This T cell receptor beta chain was sequenced in a study of neurological immune-mediated disorders. This clonotype was seen many times. It was by 5'RACE with 10-nucleotide random UMIs that the cDNA was made. Whenever a sequencing run was performed, it yielded over 190 million TCR-beta sequences from 15-18 subjects. One entry per CDR3 protein, called by TCRdb with MiXCR from the 5' RACE reads. The sample lists fewer than 55,000 distinct CDR3 sequences; roughly an eighth were seen once. Time point in this sample: longitudinal time-point 3. The sequence derives from a male donor with HTLV-1-associated myelopathy (HAM/TSP). Sequences were obtained from PBMCs.

CDR3 sequence (DNA): TGCAAGAATATGAAAGCTCAGCGGGACACCATATATTTT. This gives the protein CKNMKAQRDTIYF. J is TRBJ1-3 and V is TRBV20-1; D remains ambiguous. CDR3 length: 13 amino acids. The V gene's germline CDR1 is DFQATT and CDR2 SNEGSKA (reference sequence).